These T cell receptor beta chains were read from a single sample in a study of regulatory T cells in long-lasting Graves disease. MiXCR, run by TCRdb on the multiplex PCR reads, gives a single entry per CDR3 protein. The data hold about 450,000 distinct CDR3 sequences, with 11% to 15% observed a single time. The data were also submitted as part of a second study, on T cells in Graves' hyperthyroidism and ophthalmopathy.

The starting material was peripheral blood mononuclear cells (PBMCs), obtained at new diagnosis, from a patient treated with antithyroid drugs. The receptors originated from a woman in her forties or fifties with Graves disease. CDR3s include the opening cysteine and the closing phenylalanine or tryptophan. The D gene is left open where the match is weak. Only some rows state a clone size, as once, few, many or a class for expanded clones.

v_gene	d_gene	j_gene	abundance	CDR3aa	CDR3nt
TRBV20-1	NA	TRBJ2-1	many	CSARLGEYSYNEQFF	TGCAGTGCTAGGTTAGGGGAATACTCCTACAATGAGCAGTTCTTC
TRBV29-1	NA	TRBJ2-1	few	CSVVGLGSVEEQFF	TGCAGCGTTGTTGGTTTAGGGTCGGTGGAAGAGCAGTTCTTC
TRBV2	TRBD2	TRBJ2-1	many	CASSGWLRERSNEQFF	TGTGCCAGCAGTGGCTGGTTGCGGGAGAGATCCAATGAGCAGTTCTTC
TRBV7-9	NA	TRBJ1-1	many	CASSIAGPQWGRTEAFF	TGTGCCAGCAGCATTGCTGGGCCACAGTGGGGTCGCACTGAAGCTTTCTTT
TRBV20-1	NA	TRBJ2-2	once	CSARTQRGTGELFF	TGCAGTGCTAGGACCCAGCGCGGGACCGGGGAGCTGTTTTTT
TRBV5-1	NA	TRBJ1-6	many	CASSLGDERSPLHF	TGCGCCAGCAGCTTGGGGGACGAGCGTTCACCCCTCCACTTT
TRBV29-1	TRBD1	TRBJ1-1	few	CSVVGTAGEAFF	TGCAGCGTAGTTGGGACAGCGGGCGAAGCTTTCTTT
TRBV6-2/TRBV6-3	NA	TRBJ1-1	many	CASSHDQGRFEAFF	TGTGCCAGCAGTCATGATCAGGGACGGTTCGAAGCTTTCTTT
TRBV20-1	NA	TRBJ1-1	few	CSAPWEDTEAFF	TGCAGTGCACCGTGGGAGGACACTGAAGCTTTCTTT
TRBV4-1	NA	TRBJ2-7	few	CASSQDHGLASAYEQYF	TGCGCCAGCAGCCAAGATCACGGGCTAGCGAGTGCCTACGAGCAGTACTTC
TRBV28	TRBD1	TRBJ2-5	many	CASSYTGGRETQYF	TGTGCCAGCAGTTACACAGGGGGCAGGGAGACCCAGTACTTC
TRBV6-1	TRBD2	TRBJ2-1	many	CASRRTSGSVGSDEQFF	TGTGCCAGCAGGCGGACTAGCGGGAGTGTCGGCTCCGATGAGCAGTTCTTC
TRBV14	NA	TRBJ1-2	NA	CASSQDRSGRANGYTF	TGTGCCAGCAGCCAAGATCGGTCAGGGCGCGCGAATGGCTACACCTTC
TRBV5-1	NA	TRBJ2-1	many	CASNDGGGNYNEQFF	TGCGCCAGTAACGACGGGGGTGGTAACTACAATGAGCAGTTCTTC
TRBV5-1	NA	TRBJ2-3	many	CASGGTPRADTQYF	TGCGCCAGCGGAGGCACGCCGAGGGCAGATACGCAGTATTTT
TRBV28	TRBD1	TRBJ2-2	few	CASSLPATGGFTGELFF	TGTGCCAGCAGTCTACCCGCGACAGGGGGCTTCACCGGGGAGCTGTTTTTT
TRBV3-1	TRBD2	TRBJ2-1	many	CASSQDPLAGGFNEQFF	TGTGCCAGCAGCCAAGATCCTCTAGCGGGAGGCTTCAATGAGCAGTTCTTC
TRBV6-1	TRBD2	TRBJ2-5	many	CASNNGVAGEETQYF	TGTGCCAGCAATAACGGAGTAGCGGGAGAAGAGACCCAGTACTTC
TRBV2	TRBD1	TRBJ2-3	many	CASSRGLGTDTQYF	TGTGCCAGCAGCAGGGGGCTTGGCACAGATACGCAGTATTTT
TRBV2	NA	TRBJ1-5	many	CASKGSGNQPQHF	TGTGCCAGCAAAGGTTCGGGCAATCAGCCCCAGCATTTT